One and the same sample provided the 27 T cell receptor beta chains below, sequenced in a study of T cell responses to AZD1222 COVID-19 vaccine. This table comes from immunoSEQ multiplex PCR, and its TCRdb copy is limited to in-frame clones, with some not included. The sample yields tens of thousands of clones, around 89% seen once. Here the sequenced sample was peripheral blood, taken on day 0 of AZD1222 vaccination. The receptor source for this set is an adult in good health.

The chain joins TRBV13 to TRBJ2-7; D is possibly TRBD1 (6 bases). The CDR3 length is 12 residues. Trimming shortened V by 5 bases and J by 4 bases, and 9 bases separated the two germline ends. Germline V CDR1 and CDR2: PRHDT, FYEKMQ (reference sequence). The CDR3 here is CASSARGYEQYF. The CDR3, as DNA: TGTGCCAGCAGCGCGAGGGGGTACGAGCAGTACTTC.

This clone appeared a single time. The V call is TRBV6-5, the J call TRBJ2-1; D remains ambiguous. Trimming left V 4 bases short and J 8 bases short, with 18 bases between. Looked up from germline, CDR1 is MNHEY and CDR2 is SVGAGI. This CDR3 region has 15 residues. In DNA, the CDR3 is TGTGCCAGCAGTTTGAGTAGCCCGAGGTACGATGAGCAGTTCTTC. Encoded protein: CASSLSSPRYDEQFF.

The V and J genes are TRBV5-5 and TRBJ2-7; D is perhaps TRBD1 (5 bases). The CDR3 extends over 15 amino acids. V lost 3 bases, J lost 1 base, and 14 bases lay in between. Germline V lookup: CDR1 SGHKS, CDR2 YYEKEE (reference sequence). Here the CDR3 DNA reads TGTGCCAGCAGCTCGACAGATCCCTGGTCCTACGAGCAGTACTTC. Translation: CASSSTDPWSYEQYF.

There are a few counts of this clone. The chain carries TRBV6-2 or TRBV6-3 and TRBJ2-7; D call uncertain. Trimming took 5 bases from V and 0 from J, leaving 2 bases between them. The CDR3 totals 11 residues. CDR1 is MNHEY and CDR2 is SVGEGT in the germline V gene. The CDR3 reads CASSASYEQYF. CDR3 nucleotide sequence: TGTGCCAGCAGTGCCTCCTACGAGCAGTACTTC.

DNA of the CDR3: TGTGCCAGCAGTTTATATCCGTCAGGGAATCAGCCCCAGCATTTT. Translation gives CASSLYPSGNQPQHF. The V call is TRBV27, the J call TRBJ1-5, with a tentative D call TRBD1 (5 bases). With 1 base removed from V and 4 bases from J, the gap between germline ends came to 11 bases. Germline lookup yields CDR1 MNHEY and CDR2 SMNVEV (reference sequence). There are 15 residues in the CDR3.

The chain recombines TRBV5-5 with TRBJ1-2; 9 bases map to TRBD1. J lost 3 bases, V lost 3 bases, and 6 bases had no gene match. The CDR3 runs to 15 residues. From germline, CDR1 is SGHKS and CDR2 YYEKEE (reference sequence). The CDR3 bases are TGTGCCAGCAGCTGGGGGACAGGGTTCGACTATGGCTACACCTTC. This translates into CASSWGTGFDYGYTF.

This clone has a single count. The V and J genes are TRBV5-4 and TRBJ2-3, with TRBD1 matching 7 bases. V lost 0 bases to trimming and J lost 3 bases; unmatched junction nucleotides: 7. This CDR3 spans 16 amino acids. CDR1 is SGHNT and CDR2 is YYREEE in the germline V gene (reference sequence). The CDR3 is CASSLAIDRVTDTQYF. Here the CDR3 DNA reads TGTGCCAGCAGCTTGGCGATCGACAGGGTAACAGATACGCAGTATTTT.

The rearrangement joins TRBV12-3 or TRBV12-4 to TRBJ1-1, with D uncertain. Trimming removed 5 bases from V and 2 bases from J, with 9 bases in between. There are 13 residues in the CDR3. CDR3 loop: CASSPQRNTEAFF. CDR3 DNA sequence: TGTGCCAGCAGTCCTCAGCGCAACACTGAAGCTTTCTTT.

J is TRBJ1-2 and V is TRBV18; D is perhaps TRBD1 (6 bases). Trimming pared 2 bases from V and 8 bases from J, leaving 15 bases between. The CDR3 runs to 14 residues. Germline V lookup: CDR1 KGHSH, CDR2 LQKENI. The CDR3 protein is CASSPLTGEIGYTF. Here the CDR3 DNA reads TGTGCCAGCTCACCATTGACAGGTGAAATCGGCTACACCTTC.

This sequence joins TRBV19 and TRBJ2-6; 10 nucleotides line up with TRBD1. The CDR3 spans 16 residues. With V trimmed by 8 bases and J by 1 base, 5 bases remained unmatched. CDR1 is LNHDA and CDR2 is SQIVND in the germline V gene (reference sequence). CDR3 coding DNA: TGTGCCAGTGGTGGACAGGGGGTTTCTGGGGCCAACGTCCTGACTTTC. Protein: CASGGQGVSGANVLTF.

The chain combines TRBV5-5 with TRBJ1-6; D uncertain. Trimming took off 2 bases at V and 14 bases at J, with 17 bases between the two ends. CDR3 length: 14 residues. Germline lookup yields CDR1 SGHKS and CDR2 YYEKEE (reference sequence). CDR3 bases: TGTGCCAGCAGCTTCTCTTGGACGGACTTTACCCTCCACTTT. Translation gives CASSFSWTDFTLHF.

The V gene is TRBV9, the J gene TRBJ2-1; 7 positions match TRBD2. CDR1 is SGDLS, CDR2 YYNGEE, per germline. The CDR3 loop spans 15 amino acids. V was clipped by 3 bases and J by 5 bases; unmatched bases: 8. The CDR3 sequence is CASSERGGQHNEQFF. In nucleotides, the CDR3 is TGTGCCAGCAGCGAAAGGGGAGGGCAGCACAATGAGCAGTTCTTC.

The CDR3 coding sequence is TGCGCCAGCAGTGAGCCCGACAGGGGGCGATGGCAGCCCCAGCATTTT. This gives the protein CASSEPDRGRWQPQHF. The rearrangement joins TRBV10-1 to TRBJ1-5; 10 bases line up with TRBD1. Germline V gene lookup returns CDR1 WNHNN and CDR2 SYGVQD (reference sequence). The V gene end was trimmed by 2 bases and the J gene end by 7 bases; junction bases not matched to a gene: 8. The CDR3 spans 16 residues.

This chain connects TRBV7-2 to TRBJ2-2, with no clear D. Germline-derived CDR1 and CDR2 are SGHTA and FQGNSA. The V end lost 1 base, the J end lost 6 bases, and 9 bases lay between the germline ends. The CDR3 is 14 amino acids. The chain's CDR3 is CASSLVFGAGELFF. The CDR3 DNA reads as TGTGCCAGCAGCTTAGTGTTTGGGGCCGGGGAGCTGTTTTTT.

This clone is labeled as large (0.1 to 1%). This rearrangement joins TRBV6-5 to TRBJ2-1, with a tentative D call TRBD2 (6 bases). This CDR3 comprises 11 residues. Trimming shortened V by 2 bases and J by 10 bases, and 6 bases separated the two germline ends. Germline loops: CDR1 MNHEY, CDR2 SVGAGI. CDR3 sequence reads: CASSYGGEQFF. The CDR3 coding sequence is TGTGCCAGCAGTTACGGGGGGGAGCAGTTCTTC.

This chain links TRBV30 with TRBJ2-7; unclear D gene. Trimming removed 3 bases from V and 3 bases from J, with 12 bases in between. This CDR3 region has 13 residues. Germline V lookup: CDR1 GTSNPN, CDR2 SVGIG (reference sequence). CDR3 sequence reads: CAWSGGRGYEQYF. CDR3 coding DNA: TGTGCCTGGAGCGGTGGCAGAGGCTACGAGCAGTACTTC.

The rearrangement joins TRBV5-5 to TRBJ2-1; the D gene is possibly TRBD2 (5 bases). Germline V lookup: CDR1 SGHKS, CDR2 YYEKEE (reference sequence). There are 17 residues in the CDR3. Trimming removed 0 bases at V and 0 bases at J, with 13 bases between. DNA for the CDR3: TGTGCCAGCAGCTTGGTCACGACTACCGACTCCTACAATGAGCAGTTCTTC. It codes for CASSLVTTTDSYNEQFF.

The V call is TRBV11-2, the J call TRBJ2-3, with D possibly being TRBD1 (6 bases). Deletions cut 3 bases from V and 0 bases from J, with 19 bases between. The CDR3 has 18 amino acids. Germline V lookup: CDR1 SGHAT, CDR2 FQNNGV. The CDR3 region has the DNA TGTGCCAGCAGCTTCCCTTCCCGGACAGTCACTAGCACAGATACGCAGTATTTT. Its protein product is CASSFPSRTVTSTDTQYF.

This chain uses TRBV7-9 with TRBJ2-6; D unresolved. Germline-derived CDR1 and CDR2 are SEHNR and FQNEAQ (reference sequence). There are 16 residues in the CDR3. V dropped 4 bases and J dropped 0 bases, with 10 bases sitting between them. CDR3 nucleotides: TGTGCCAGCAGCTACCCCGAGAACTCTGGGGCCAACGTCCTGACTTTC. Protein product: CASSYPENSGANVLTF.

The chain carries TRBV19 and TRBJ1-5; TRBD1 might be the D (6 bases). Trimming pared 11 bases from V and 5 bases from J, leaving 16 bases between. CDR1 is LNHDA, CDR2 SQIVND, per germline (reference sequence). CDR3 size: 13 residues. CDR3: CAGSRGAYQPQHF. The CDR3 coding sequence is TGTGCCGGGAGCCGGGGGGCCTATCAGCCCCAGCATTTT.

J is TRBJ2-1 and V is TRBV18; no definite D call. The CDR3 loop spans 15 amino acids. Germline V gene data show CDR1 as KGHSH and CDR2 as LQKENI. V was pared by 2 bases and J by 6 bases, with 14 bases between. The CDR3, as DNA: TGTGCCAGCTCACCAGGACCAACCCCCGGCAATGAGCAGTTCTTC. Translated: CASSPGPTPGNEQFF. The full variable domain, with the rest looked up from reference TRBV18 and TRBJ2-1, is NAGVMQNPRHLVRRRGQEARLRCSPMKGHSHVYWYRQLPEEGLKFMVYLQKENIIDESGMPKERFSAEFPKEGPSILRIQQVVRGDSAAYFCASSPGPTPGNEQFFGPGTRLTVL.

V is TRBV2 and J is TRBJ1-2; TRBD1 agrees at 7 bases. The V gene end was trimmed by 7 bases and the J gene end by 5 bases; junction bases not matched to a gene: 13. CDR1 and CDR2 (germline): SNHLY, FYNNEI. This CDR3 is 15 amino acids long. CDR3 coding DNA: TGTGCCAGCAAAGAAACCGGGACAGAGCCTTATGGCTACACCTTC. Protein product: CASKETGTEPYGYTF.

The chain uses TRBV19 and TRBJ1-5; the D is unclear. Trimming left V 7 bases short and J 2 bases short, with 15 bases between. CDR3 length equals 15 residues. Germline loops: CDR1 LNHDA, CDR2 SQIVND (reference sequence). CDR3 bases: TGTGCCAGTAATGATGGGAGTTCGGGCAATCAGCCCCAGCATTTT. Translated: CASNDGSSGNQPQHF.

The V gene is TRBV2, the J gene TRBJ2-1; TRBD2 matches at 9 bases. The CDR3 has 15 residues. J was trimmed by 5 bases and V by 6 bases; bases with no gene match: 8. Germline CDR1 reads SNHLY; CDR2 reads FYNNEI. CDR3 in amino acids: CASRPTSGLNNEQFF. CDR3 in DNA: TGTGCCAGCAGGCCCACTAGCGGGTTAAACAATGAGCAGTTCTTC.

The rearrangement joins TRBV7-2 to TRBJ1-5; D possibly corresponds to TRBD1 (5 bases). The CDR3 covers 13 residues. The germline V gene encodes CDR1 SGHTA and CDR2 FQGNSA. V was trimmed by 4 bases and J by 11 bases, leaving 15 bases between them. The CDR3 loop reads CASSSHTETAQHF. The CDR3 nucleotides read TGTGCCAGCAGCTCCCATACAGAGACAGCCCAGCATTTT.

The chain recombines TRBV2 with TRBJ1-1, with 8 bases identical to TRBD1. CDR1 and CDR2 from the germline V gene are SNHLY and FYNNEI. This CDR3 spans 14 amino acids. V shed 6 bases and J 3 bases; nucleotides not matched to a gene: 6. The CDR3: CASRGGQGDTEAFF. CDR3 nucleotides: TGTGCCAGCAGGGGAGGACAGGGCGACACTGAAGCTTTCTTT.

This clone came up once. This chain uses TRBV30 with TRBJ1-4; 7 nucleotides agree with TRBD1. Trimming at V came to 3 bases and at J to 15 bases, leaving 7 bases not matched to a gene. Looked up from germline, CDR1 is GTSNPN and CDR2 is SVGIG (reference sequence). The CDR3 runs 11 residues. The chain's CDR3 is CAWRTGTALFF. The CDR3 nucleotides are TGTGCCTGGAGGACCGGGACAGCCTTGTTTTTT.